This T cell receptor delta chain was recorded in a study of γδ T cells in repeated Plasmodium falciparum infection. Turning to the study itself: Malian children with intense seasonal malaria exposure were compared with matched Australian children. Samples were taken at baseline, before some infections, and 21 days after each. Study-level results: Compared with Australian children, Malian Vdelta2-negative repertoires seemed more clonal, less diverse, less shared. Over time and infection, Vgamma9/Vdelta2+ repertoires remained highly stable and polyclonal.

The table lists this clone with a few counts. Its antigen is unidentified. The protein TCRdb gives is from a much larger clone and does not agree with this DNA's translation at residue 15, likely a read error; the protein shown here comes from the DNA. Flow sorting of PBMC yielded separate Vgamma9/Vdelta2+ and Vdelta2-negative gammadelta T cell populations for bulk repertoire analysis. TCRdb re-called the multiplex PCR reads using CATT. This table holds around 46,000 delta-chain clones, around 1.6% found once. The length of the CDR3 is 19 residues. The germline V gene has CDR1 TSWWSYY and CDR2 QGS. V lost 2 bases and J 10 bases, leaving 29 bases between the germline ends.

The chain recombines TRDV1 with TRDJ2; a possible D gene is TRDD3 (5 bases). No J gene was available from TCRdb, and it was assigned here by a germline match of the DNA. The origin of this receptor is a pool of human donors (malaria-infected and uninfected, not separated). Sequencing was done on a sample of gamma-delta T cells from blood. The CDR3 nucleotides are TGTGCTCTTGGGGAAGTGGCTATCGCGACTGGCGTTGGGGCAGAACAACTCTTCTTT. It is translated as CALGEVAIATGVGAEQLFF.